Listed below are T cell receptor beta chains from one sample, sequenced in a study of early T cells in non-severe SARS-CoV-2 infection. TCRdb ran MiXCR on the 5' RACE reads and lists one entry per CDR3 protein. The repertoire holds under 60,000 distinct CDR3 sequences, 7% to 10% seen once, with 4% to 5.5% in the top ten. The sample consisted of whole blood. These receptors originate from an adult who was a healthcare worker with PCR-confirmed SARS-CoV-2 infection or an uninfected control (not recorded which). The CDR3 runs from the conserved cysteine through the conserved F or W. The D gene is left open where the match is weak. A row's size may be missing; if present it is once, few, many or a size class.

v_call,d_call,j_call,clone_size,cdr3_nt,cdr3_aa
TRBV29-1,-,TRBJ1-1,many,TGCAGCGTTGAGGATTACAGGGCTGCTTTCTTT,CSVEDYRAAFF
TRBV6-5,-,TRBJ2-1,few,TGTGCCAGCAGCACTAGGGGACCAGGGCCGAGCTCCTACAATGAGCAGTTCTTC,CASSTRGPGPSSYNEQFF
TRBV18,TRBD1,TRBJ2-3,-,TGTGCCAGCTCATCGGACAGGGGGAATGGAGATACGCAGTATTTT,CASSSDRGNGDTQYF
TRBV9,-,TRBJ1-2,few,TGTGCCAGCAGCGGGGGACGGAGTATATATGGCTACACCTTC,CASSGGRSIYGYTF
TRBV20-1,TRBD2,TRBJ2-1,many,TGCAGTGCTGTGACTAGCGGGGGGCGTCACAATGAGCAGTTCTTC,CSAVTSGGRHNEQFF
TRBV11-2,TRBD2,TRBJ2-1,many,TGTGCCAGCAGCCCGTTAGCGGGAGCTCCCTTCTACAATGAGCAGTTCTTC,CASSPLAGAPFYNEQFF
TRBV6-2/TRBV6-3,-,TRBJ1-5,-,TGTGCCAGCAGTTACGACGGATTAAATCAGCCCCAGCATTTT,CASSYDGLNQPQHF
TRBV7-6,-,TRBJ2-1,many,TGTGCCAGCAGCTTAGGTTGGGCCTACAATGAGCAGTTCTTC,CASSLGWAYNEQFF
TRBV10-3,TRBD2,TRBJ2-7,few,TGTGCCATCGGGAGGGGAGGAAGAAACGAGCAGTACTTC,CAIGRGGRNEQYF
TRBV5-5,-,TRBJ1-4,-,TGTGCCAGCAGCCGGACGACAGGAGAGGATGAAAAACTGTTTTTT,CASSRTTGEDEKLFF
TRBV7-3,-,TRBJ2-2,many,TGTGCCAGCAGCCTCGACCCGAACACCGGGGAGCTGTTTTTT,CASSLDPNTGELFF